The 25 T cell receptor beta chains given below trace back to one sample, sequenced in a study of cytomegalovirus exposure and HLA in healthy donors. PCR was performed using 60 Vbeta and 13 Jbeta primers. Generated by immunoSEQ multiplex PCR, the TCRdb table keeps only in-frame clones and is missing some. The sample contains over 200,000 clones, 82% of which appear only once. The sample consisted of PBMCs. The source is a woman between 40 and 55 years old in good health and CMV-seropositive.

CDR3 loop: CASSGLYEQYF. For the CDR3, the DNA is TGTGCCAGCAGTGGCCTTTACGAGCAGTACTTC. J is TRBJ2-7 and V is TRBV6-5; D remains ambiguous. Trimming took off 5 bases at V and 4 bases at J, with 6 bases between the two ends. Germline V lookup: CDR1 MNHEY, CDR2 SVGAGI. The CDR3 runs to 11 residues.

The chain carries TRBV2 and TRBJ2-1; 7 bases are a match to TRBD1. The CDR3 runs 16 residues. The germline V gene has CDR1 SNHLY and CDR2 FYNNEI. The V segment lost 7 bases and the J segment 7 bases; nucleotides outside the gene matches: 16. CDR3 DNA sequence: TGTGCCAGCACCACCCCGGGACAGTTAAGGAAAAATGAGCAGTTCTTC. Its protein product is CASTTPGQLRKNEQFF.

The chain combines TRBV30 with TRBJ2-1, with 12 bases lining up with TRBD2. Germline CDR1 GTSNPN, CDR2 SVGIG (reference sequence). This CDR3 is built from 16 residues. CDR3 DNA sequence: TGTGCTGTTACCGGGACTAGCGGGTCCATGGTCTATGAGCAGTTCTTC. This encodes CAVTGTSGSMVYEQFF.

This clone was seen more than once but under ten times. The DNA of the CDR3 is TGTGCCAGCAGCCAAGGAATTGGCACAGGGGGGGACTATGGCTACACCTTC. Translation: CASSQGIGTGGDYGYTF. The gene calls are TRBV4-2 and TRBJ1-2; TRBD1 agrees at 8 bases. This CDR3 has 17 residues. J was trimmed by 3 bases and V by 1 base; bases with no gene match: 10. Germline V CDR1 and CDR2: LGHNA, YNFKEQ.

The chain links TRBV6-5 to TRBJ1-4, with 9 nucleotides matching TRBD1. V gave up 5 bases and J gave up 6 bases; unmatched junction bases: 1. This CDR3 has 13 amino acids. The germline V gene has CDR1 MNHEY and CDR2 SVGAGI. The CDR3 DNA reads as TGTGCCAGCAGTCGGGACAGGGATGAAAAACTGTTTTTT. Protein product: CASSRDRDEKLFF.

The chain combines TRBV9 with TRBJ2-1, with 9 bases aligning to TRBD2. V was clipped by 2 bases and J by 10 bases; unmatched bases: 13. CDR1 is SGDLS, CDR2 YYNGEE, per germline. The CDR3 extends over 16 amino acids. CDR3 nucleotide sequence: TGTGCCAGCAGCGTCGATAGTGGCTACGGACTAGCGGAGCAGTTCTTC. Protein product: CASSVDSGYGLAEQFF.

Here the CDR3 DNA reads TGTGCCTGGAGCAGGCAGGGAAACACCATATATTTT. It encodes CAWSRQGNTIYF. This chain joins TRBV30 and TRBJ1-3, with unresolved D. The CDR3 sequence is 12 residues long. Germline CDR1 and CDR2: GTSNPN and SVGIG (reference sequence). V lost 3 bases and J 4 bases, leaving 7 bases between the germline ends.

This clone was found a few times. This sequence joins TRBV30 and TRBJ2-5; D may be TRBD1 (6 bases). V lost 5 bases and J 5 bases, leaving 12 bases between the germline ends. CDR1 is GTSNPN, CDR2 SVGIG, per germline (reference sequence). The CDR3 length is 12 residues. Here the CDR3 DNA reads TGTGCCTGGGGACAGTGGTCGGAGACCCAGTACTTC. Amino acids: CAWGQWSETQYF.

The chain joins TRBV18 to TRBJ1-4; TRBD1 matches at 8 bases. Trimming at V came to 2 bases and at J to 7 bases, leaving 6 bases not matched to a gene. The CDR3 length is 15 residues. The germline gives CDR1 KGHSH, CDR2 LQKENI. Here the CDR3 reads CASSPSDRDGEKLFF. The CDR3, as DNA: TGTGCCAGCTCACCATCGGACAGGGATGGTGAAAAACTGTTTTTT.

The J gene is TRBJ1-1, the V gene TRBV6-6; maybe TRBD1 (5 bases). Germline CDR1 reads MNHNY; CDR2 reads SVGAGI (reference sequence). With 3 bases removed from V and 1 base from J, the gap between germline ends came to 9 bases. This CDR3 contains 14 residues. CDR3 DNA sequence: TGTGCCAGCAGTTATGGGGGGAAGAACACTGAAGCTTTCTTT. This codes for CASSYGGKNTEAFF.

The V gene is TRBV19, the J gene TRBJ1-1; D uncertain. This CDR3 has 15 residues. Germline V CDR1 and CDR2: LNHDA, SQIVND (reference sequence). V lost 3 bases and J 1 base, leaving 12 bases between the germline ends. The CDR3 spells CASSMIQTGNTEAFF. The CDR3, as DNA: TGTGCCAGTAGTATGATTCAGACTGGGAACACTGAAGCTTTCTTT.

The chain carries TRBV30 and TRBJ1-5; TRBD1 might be the D (5 bases). CDR1 and CDR2 (germline): GTSNPN, SVGIG (reference sequence). This CDR3 contains 17 residues. V was shortened by 2 bases and J by 3 bases, with 20 bases between the two germline ends. The CDR3 nucleotides read TGTGCCTGGAGTCCGCGCCTAAGACGGGGGGACAATCAGCCCCAGCATTTT. Amino acids: CAWSPRLRRGDNQPQHF.

The chain combines TRBV10-1 with TRBJ2-3, with TRBD2 matching 8 bases. The germline V gene has CDR1 WNHNN and CDR2 SYGVQD (reference sequence). This CDR3 spans 12 amino acids. V lost 5 bases to trimming and J lost 10 bases; unmatched junction nucleotides: 5. The CDR3 coding sequence is TGCGCCAGCAGTCATCGGGGGGGCGCGCAGTATTTT. Protein sequence: CASSHRGGAQYF.

The J gene is TRBJ2-3, the V gene TRBV7-3; 8 nucleotides match TRBD2. With V trimmed by 4 bases and J by 4 bases, 10 bases remained unmatched. Germline CDR1 SGHTA, CDR2 FQGTGA. The CDR3 totals 16 residues. The CDR3 loop reads CASSSDRGGRADTQYF. The CDR3 nucleotides read TGTGCCAGCAGCTCAGACCGGGGGGGCCGGGCAGATACGCAGTATTTT.

This clone is a singleton in its sample. The chain employs TRBV30 and TRBJ1-2, with TRBD1 as a possible D gene (6 bases). The ends were cut back, 0 bases at V and 2 bases at J, with 16 bases in the middle. The CDR3 length is 16 residues. CDR1 is GTSNPN and CDR2 is SVGIG in the germline V gene (reference sequence). CDR3 nucleotide sequence: TGTGCCTGGAGTGTAGGGTTGAACAGGGCAAACTATGGCTACACCTTC. Its translation is CAWSVGLNRANYGYTF.

The chain links TRBV29-1 to TRBJ2-3; 9 bases map to TRBD2. With 4 bases clipped from V and 4 bases from J, the junction kept 9 bases outside the gene matches. The CDR3 runs 15 residues. The germline V gene encodes CDR1 SQVTM and CDR2 ANQGSEA. CDR3 bases: TGCAGCGTTGGGGCGGGGGGGCCGTTCGCAGATACGCAGTATTTT. Translated: CSVGAGGPFADTQYF.

In this sample, this clone turned up once. The J gene is TRBJ2-5, the V gene TRBV4-3, with D possibly matching TRBD1 (6 bases). Near its end, the DNA agrees better with TRBJ2-7, so the J call may be wrong. CDR1 is LGHNA, CDR2 YSLEER, per germline. The CDR3 length is 15 residues. For the CDR3, the DNA is TGCGCCAGCAGCCTTTCTCAGGGGAATTCCTACGAGCAGTACTTC. Translation: CASSLSQGNSYEQYF.

The chain links TRBV5-8 to TRBJ2-3; 9 bases are a match to TRBD2. The V gene end was trimmed by 4 bases and the J gene end by 2 bases; junction bases not matched to a gene: 8. Germline-derived CDR1 and CDR2 are SGHTS and YDEGEE. The CDR3 loop spans 16 amino acids. The CDR3 reads CASSPGLARFTDTQYF. Written as DNA, the CDR3 is TGTGCCAGCAGCCCCGGACTAGCGCGTTTCACAGATACGCAGTATTTT.

J is TRBJ1-2 and V is TRBV6-5; 9 bases line up with TRBD1. V trimming: 6 bases; J trimming: 3 bases; junction bases outside the gene matches: 2. The germline V gene has CDR1 MNHEY and CDR2 SVGAGI. The CDR3 consists of 13 residues. The CDR3 region has the DNA TGTGCCAGCAGACGGGACAGGGACTATGGCTACACCTTC. Amino acid sequence: CASRRDRDYGYTF.

This clone was observed a single time. The J gene is TRBJ1-1, the V gene TRBV11-1; D possibly corresponds to TRBD1 (5 bases). The CDR3 runs 14 residues. The V end lost 2 bases, the J end lost 1 base, and 8 bases lay between the germline ends. CDR1 and CDR2 from the germline V gene are SGHAT and FQDESV (reference sequence). Here the CDR3 reads CASSLRQGNTEAFF. The CDR3 coding sequence is TGTGCCAGCAGCTTACGGCAGGGGAACACTGAAGCTTTCTTT.

The rearrangement uses TRBV5-5 and TRBJ2-1, with D perhaps matching TRBD2 (6 bases). CDR1 and CDR2 (germline): SGHKS, YYEKEE (reference sequence). V was shortened by 2 bases and J by 6 bases, with 21 bases between the two germline ends. The CDR3 is made up of 17 amino acids. The CDR3 reads CASSFNPRRDLPNEQFF. DNA for the CDR3: TGTGCCAGCAGCTTTAACCCCCGGCGGGACCTCCCCAATGAGCAGTTCTTC.

This clone has only a few counts. The junction departs from the called germline gene at one end, perhaps through a read error. The chain combines TRBV11-2 with TRBJ1-4; D possibly corresponds to TRBD1 (6 bases). The germline V gene has CDR1 SGHAT and CDR2 FQNNGV. CDR3 length: 11 amino acids. CDR3 in DNA: TGTGCCGCAGAACCTGACCGGGACATTGTATTT. Translated, it gives CAAEPDRDIVF.

The V call is TRBV5-5, the J call TRBJ2-1; perhaps TRBD1 as D (5 bases). CDR1 and CDR2 from the germline V gene are SGHKS and YYEKEE (reference sequence). V was shortened by 0 bases and J by 3 bases, with 10 bases between the two germline ends. CDR3 length equals 15 residues. The CDR3 DNA reads TGTGCCAGCAGCTTGGATCGACAGATCTACAATGAGCAGTTCTTC. Its translation: CASSLDRQIYNEQFF.

CDR3 bases: TGTGCCAGCAGCCCCCCGGGCTCAGGGGCTAACTATGGCTACACCTTC. Translating it yields CASSPPGSGANYGYTF. J is TRBJ1-2 and V is TRBV4-2; D possibly corresponds to TRBD1 (6 bases). CDR1 LGHNA and CDR2 YNFKEQ come from the germline V gene. The CDR3 loop spans 16 amino acids. The V end was cut by 4 bases, the J end by 0 bases, with 15 bases between.

The chain employs TRBV7-2 and TRBJ1-4; D remains unclear. The CDR3 has 14 amino acids. Looked up from germline, CDR1 is SGHTA and CDR2 is FQGNSA. Trimming took off 8 bases at V and 1 base at J, with 11 bases between the two ends. CDR3 DNA sequence: TGTGCCAGCGGTCAGACACGAACTAATGAAAAACTGTTTTTT. This encodes CASGQTRTNEKLFF.